The 10 T cell receptor beta chains presented below share a single source sample, sequenced in a study of cytomegalovirus exposure and HLA in healthy donors. Primers: 60 Vbeta forward and 13 Jbeta reverse. Assay: immunoSEQ multiplex PCR; the TCRdb copy retains only in-frame clones and omits some. The sample is made up of approximately 130,000 clones, and the top ten hold less than 2.5% of it. The sequencing input was PBMCs. The receptors shown here come from a woman aged 60-70 years in good health and CMV-seronegative.

The rearrangement uses TRBV19 and TRBJ1-1; D might be TRBD1 (5 bases). Germline V gene lookup returns CDR1 LNHDA and CDR2 SQIVND (reference sequence). Trimming pared 4 bases from V and 3 bases from J, leaving 12 bases between. This CDR3 region has 14 residues. The CDR3 sequence: CASSSRRGDTEAFF. Here the CDR3 DNA reads TGTGCCAGTAGTAGCCGACGGGGGGACACTGAAGCTTTCTTT.

The chain links TRBV11-2 to TRBJ2-3; D not resolved. Germline CDR1 reads SGHAT; CDR2 reads FQNNGV. CDR3 size: 15 residues. The V end was cut by 6 bases, the J end by 0 bases, with 13 bases between. The CDR3 DNA sequence: TGTGCCAGCAGTTCACCCATAACTAGCACAGATACGCAGTATTTT. It specifies CASSSPITSTDTQYF. Full variable domain (remainder filled in from reference TRBV11-2 and TRBJ2-3): EAGVAQSPRYKIIEKRQSVAFWCNPISGHATLYWYQQILGQGPKLLIQFQNNGVVDDSQLPKDRFSAERLKGVDSTLKIQPAKLEDSAVYLCASSSPITSTDTQYFGPGTRLTVL.

This sequence joins TRBV5-4 and TRBJ2-1; D may be TRBD2 (6 bases). Deletions cut 0 bases from V and 3 bases from J, with 10 bases between. From germline, CDR1 is SGHNT and CDR2 YYREEE (reference sequence). This CDR3 is built from 15 residues. The CDR3 loop is CASSLASGLYNEQFF. CDR3 coding DNA: TGTGCCAGCAGCTTGGCCAGCGGGCTCTACAATGAGCAGTTCTTC.

The CDR3 spells CASSTLQTGGTEAFF. The CDR3, as DNA: TGTGCCAGCAGTACACTCCAGACAGGGGGCACTGAAGCTTTCTTT. The rearrangement links TRBV6-1 to TRBJ1-1, with 9 bases lining up with TRBD1. CDR1 is MNHNS, CDR2 SASEGT, per germline. The length of the CDR3 is 15 residues. J gave up 4 bases and V 5 bases, and 8 bases lay outside the gene matches.

The chain has TRBV7-9 and TRBJ2-1; 7 bases are a match to TRBD2. Trimming at V came to 1 base and at J to 5 bases, leaving 14 bases not matched to a gene. The CDR3 contains 18 residues. Germline CDR1 is SEHNR and CDR2 is FQNEAQ (reference sequence). The CDR3, as DNA: TGTGCCAGCAGCTTAGGCCCCTCGCGGGGGAAATCCCACAATGAGCAGTTCTTC. Translating it yields CASSLGPSRGKSHNEQFF.

V is TRBV7-6 and J is TRBJ1-5; no clear D. Germline-derived CDR1 and CDR2 are SGHVS and FNYEAQ. Deletions cut 6 bases from V and 10 bases from J, with 10 bases between. The CDR3 has 11 amino acids. CDR3 residues: CASRPEGPQHF. The CDR3 bases are TGTGCCAGCAGACCTGAGGGCCCCCAGCATTTT.

This rearrangement joins TRBV5-1 to TRBJ1-6; the match to TRBD1 covers 7 bases. Germline V gives CDR1 SGHRS, CDR2 YFSETQ. V shed 3 bases, J shed 10 bases, and the junction held 13 bases outside the gene matches. The CDR3 has 16 amino acids. The CDR3 sequence: CASSSNPSRGNSPLHF. As DNA, the CDR3 is TGCGCCAGCAGCTCGAATCCCTCCAGGGGGAACTCACCCCTCCACTTT.

The V and J genes are TRBV28 and TRBJ1-6; D gene unclear. V lost 8 bases, J lost 5 bases, and 13 bases lay in between. CDR3 size: 14 residues. Germline values: CDR1 MDHEN, CDR2 SYDVKM. The CDR3 bases are TGTGCCAGCGCGGAGGGATTGAATAATTCACCCCTCCACTTT. Amino acids: CASAEGLNNSPLHF.

This rearrangement joins TRBV14 to TRBJ2-1; D is perhaps TRBD1 (5 bases). In germline, CDR1 is SGHDN, CDR2 FVKESK. The ends were cut back, 0 bases at V and 6 bases at J, with 9 bases in the middle. This CDR3 contains 14 residues. CDR3 sequence (DNA): TGTGCCAGCAGCCAAGATGCAGGGATCAATGAGCAGTTCTTC. Translation: CASSQDAGINEQFF.

The rearrangement uses TRBV2 and TRBJ2-5; 16 nucleotides agree with TRBD2. The CDR3 covers 15 residues. The V segment lost 6 bases and the J segment 2 bases; nucleotides outside the gene matches: 0. The germline CDR1 and CDR2 sequences are SNHLY and FYNNEI. The CDR3 sequence is CASRGLAGGQETQYF. Written as DNA, the CDR3 is TGTGCCAGCAGGGGACTAGCGGGGGGGCAAGAGACCCAGTACTTC.